This T cell receptor beta chain derives from a study of Ad26.COV2.S vaccination and SARS-CoV-2 variants. The method was immunoSEQ multiplex PCR; TCRdb's version includes in-frame clones alone and lacks a portion of them. The table lists some 500,000 clones, about 88% of them singletons, with approximately 2.5% in the top ten. This clone has a single count. The treatment here: 15 to 20 received Ad26.COV2.S at low or high dose, single or two shots; about 5 received placebo; per-sample allocation not given. Sample collection was performed on day 63 after the first vaccine or placebo injection. Immunization relied on an Ad26 vector, which expressed Wuhan-strain SARS-CoV-2 spike. Sample: peripheral blood, taken in a trial of Ad26.COV2.S vaccine versus placebo. The TCR was taken from a person between 18 and 65 years old who received the Ad26.COV2.S COVID-19 vaccine or a placebo.

This CDR3 reads CASSIFVTYEQYF. The DNA for the CDR3 is TGTGCCAGTAGTATTTTCGTGACATACGAGCAGTACTTC. This sequence joins TRBV19 and TRBJ2-7; D is uncertain. The V gene lost 3 bases and the J gene lost 4 bases, with 10 bases spanning the gap. This CDR3 comprises 13 residues. From germline, CDR1 is LNHDA and CDR2 SQIVND (reference sequence). Drawing the rest from reference TRBV19 and TRBJ2-7, the complete variable domain is DGGITQSPKYLFRKEGQNVTLSCEQNLNHDAMYWYRQDPGQGLRLIYYSQIVNDFQKGDIAEGYSVSREKKESFPLTVTSAQKNPTAFYLCASSIFVTYEQYFGPGTRLTVT.